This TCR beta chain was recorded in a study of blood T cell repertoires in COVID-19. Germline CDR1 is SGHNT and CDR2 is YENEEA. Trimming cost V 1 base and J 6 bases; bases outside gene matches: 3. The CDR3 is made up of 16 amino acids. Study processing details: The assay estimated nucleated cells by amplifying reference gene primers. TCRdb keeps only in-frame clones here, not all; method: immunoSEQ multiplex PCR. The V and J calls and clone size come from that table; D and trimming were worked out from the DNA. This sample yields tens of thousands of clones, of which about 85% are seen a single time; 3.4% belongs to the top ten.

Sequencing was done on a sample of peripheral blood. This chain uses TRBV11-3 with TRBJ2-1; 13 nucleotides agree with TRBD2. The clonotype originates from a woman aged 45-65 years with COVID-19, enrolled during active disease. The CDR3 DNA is TGTGCCAGCAGCTTAGGCACTAGCGGGAGGGGCAATGAGCAGTTCTTC. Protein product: CASSLGTSGRGNEQFF.